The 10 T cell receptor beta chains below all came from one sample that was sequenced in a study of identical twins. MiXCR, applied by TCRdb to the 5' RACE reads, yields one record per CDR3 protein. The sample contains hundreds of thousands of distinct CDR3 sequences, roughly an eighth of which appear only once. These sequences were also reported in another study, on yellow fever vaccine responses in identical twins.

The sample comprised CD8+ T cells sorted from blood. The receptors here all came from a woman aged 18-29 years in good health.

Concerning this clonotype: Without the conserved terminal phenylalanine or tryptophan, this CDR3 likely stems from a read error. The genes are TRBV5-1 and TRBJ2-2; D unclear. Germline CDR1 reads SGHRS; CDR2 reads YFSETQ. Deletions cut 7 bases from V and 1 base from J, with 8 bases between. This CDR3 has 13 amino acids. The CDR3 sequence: CASCEENTGELFL. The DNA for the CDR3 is TGCGCCAGCTGTGAAGAGAACACCGGGGAGCTGTTTTTA.

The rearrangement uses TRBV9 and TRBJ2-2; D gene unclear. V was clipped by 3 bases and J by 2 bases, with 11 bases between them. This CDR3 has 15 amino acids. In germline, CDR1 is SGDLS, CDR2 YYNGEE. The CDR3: CASSDGEVNTGELFF. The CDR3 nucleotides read TGTGCCAGCAGCGATGGTGAGGTTAACACCGGGGAGCTGTTTTTT. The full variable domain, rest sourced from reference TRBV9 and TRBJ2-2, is DSGVTQTPKHLITATGQRVTLRCSPRSGDLSVYWYQQSLDQGLQFLIQYYNGEERAKGNILERFSAQQFPDLHSELNLSSLELGDSALYFCASSDGEVNTGELFFGEGSRLTVL.

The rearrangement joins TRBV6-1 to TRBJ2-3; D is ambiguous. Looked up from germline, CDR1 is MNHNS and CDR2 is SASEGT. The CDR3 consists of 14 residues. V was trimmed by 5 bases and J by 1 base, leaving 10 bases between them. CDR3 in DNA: TGTGCCAGCAGTCTCTGGTCTCGCACAGATACGCAGTATTTT. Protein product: CASSLWSRTDTQYF.

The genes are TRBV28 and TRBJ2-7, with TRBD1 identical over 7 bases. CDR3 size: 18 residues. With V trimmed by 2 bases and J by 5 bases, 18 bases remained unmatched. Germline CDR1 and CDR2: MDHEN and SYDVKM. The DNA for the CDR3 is TGTGCCAGCAGTTTAAGGACCGGACAGGCATCCGTACGGGACGAGCAGTACTTC. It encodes CASSLRTGQASVRDEQYF.

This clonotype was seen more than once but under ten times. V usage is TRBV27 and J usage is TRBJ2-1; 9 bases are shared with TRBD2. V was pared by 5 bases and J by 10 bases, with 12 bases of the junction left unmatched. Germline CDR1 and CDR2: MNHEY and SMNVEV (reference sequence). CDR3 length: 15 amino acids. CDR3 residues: CASSVSGSSLFEQFF. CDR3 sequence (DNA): TGTGCCAGCAGTGTTAGCGGGAGTAGTCTTTTCGAGCAGTTCTTC.

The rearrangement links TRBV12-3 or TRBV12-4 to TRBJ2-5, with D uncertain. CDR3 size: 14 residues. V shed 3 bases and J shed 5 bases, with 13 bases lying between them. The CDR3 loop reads CASSFGSFLETQYF. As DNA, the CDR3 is TGTGCCAGCAGTTTTGGGTCTTTTTTGGAGACCCAGTACTTC.

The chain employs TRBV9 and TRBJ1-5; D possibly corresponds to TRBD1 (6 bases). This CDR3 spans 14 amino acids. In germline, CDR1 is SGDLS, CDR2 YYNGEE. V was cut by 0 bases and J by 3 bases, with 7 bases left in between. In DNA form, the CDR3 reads TGTGCCAGCAGCGTAGGGACAGACAATCAGCCCCAGCATTTT. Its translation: CASSVGTDNQPQHF.

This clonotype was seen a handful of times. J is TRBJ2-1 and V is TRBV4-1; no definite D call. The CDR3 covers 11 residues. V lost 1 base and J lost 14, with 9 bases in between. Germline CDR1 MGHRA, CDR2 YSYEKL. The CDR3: CASSQGGGEFF. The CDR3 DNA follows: TGCGCCAGCAGCCAAGGTGGTGGCGAGTTCTTC.

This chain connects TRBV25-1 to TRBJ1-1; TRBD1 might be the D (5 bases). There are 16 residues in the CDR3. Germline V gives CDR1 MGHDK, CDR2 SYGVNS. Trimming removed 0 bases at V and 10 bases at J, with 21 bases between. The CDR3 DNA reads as TGTGCCAGCAGTGAATATACAAGACTGGGCCTCGGGGGAGCTTTCTTT. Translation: CASSEYTRLGLGGAFF.

The CDR3 DNA reads TGTGCCAGCACCGAGCGGGGGGTTTACAATGAGCAGTTCTTC. It is translated as CASTERGVYNEQFF. J is TRBJ2-1 and V is TRBV13; 9 bases are a match to TRBD2. This CDR3 has 14 amino acids. Germline CDR1 PRHDT, CDR2 FYEKMQ (reference sequence). J was trimmed by 4 bases and V by 7 bases; bases with no gene match: 5.